The 23 T cell receptor beta chains reported below all come from one sample, sequenced in a study of beta chain features in type 1 diabetes. Expressed TCRB transcripts were sequenced because the isolated RNA had all been reverse transcribed beforehand. Assay used: immunoSEQ multiplex PCR; TCRdb lists only in-frame clones, some missing. The table records 250,000 or so clones, roughly two thirds of them present only once. The sample was naive CD4+ T cells from blood. These receptors came from a man aged 25 to 45 in good health.

The rearrangement links TRBV29-1 to TRBJ2-5; D call uncertain. CDR1 is SQVTM, CDR2 ANQGSEA, per germline. V lost 4 bases and J 5 bases, leaving 11 bases between the germline ends. The CDR3 runs 12 residues. This CDR3 reads CSVAVLGETQYF. The CDR3 nucleotides read TGCAGCGTTGCGGTTCTAGGGGAGACCCAGTACTTC.

The chain combines TRBV30 with TRBJ1-1, with TRBD1 as a possible D gene (5 bases). V was cut by 4 bases and J by 10 bases, with 19 bases left in between. Germline V CDR1 and CDR2: GTSNPN, SVGIG (reference sequence). This CDR3 has 13 residues. The CDR3 region is CAWTLASGTSAFF. The CDR3 DNA is TGTGCCTGGACTCTCGCCTCCGGGACCTCAGCTTTCTTT.

In this sample, this clone turned up a few times. The rearrangement uses TRBV4-1 and TRBJ1-5, with 8 bases fitting TRBD1. This CDR3 has 15 residues. The V and J ends lost 0 bases and 5 bases, in that order; junction bases with no gene match: 3. Germline V gives CDR1 MGHRA, CDR2 YSYEKL. CDR3: CASSQEGQGYQPQHF. The CDR3 DNA sequence: TGCGCCAGCAGCCAAGAAGGACAGGGATATCAGCCCCAGCATTTT.

The chain uses TRBV5-4 and TRBJ1-2; D is undetermined. The V and J ends lost 5 bases and 2 bases respectively, with 10 bases between them. Looked up from germline, CDR1 is SGHNT and CDR2 is YYREEE (reference sequence). The CDR3 extends over 13 amino acids. CDR3 coding DNA: TGTGCCAGCAGGCACTATGAGAACTATGGCTACACCTTC. Translated: CASRHYENYGYTF.

On this clone: Other DNA sequences within the sample encode an identical CDR3. The rearrangement joins TRBV7-2 to TRBJ2-5; unclear D gene. Between the trimmed V and J ends, which lost 4 bases and 1 base, there was a span of 1 base. The CDR3 covers 11 residues. Germline assignment: CDR1 SGHTA and CDR2 FQGNSA. The CDR3 here is CASSSQETQYF. The CDR3 DNA reads TGTGCCAGCAGCTCCCAAGAGACCCAGTACTTC.

V usage is TRBV9 and J usage is TRBJ2-3, with 8 bases matching TRBD2. Germline-derived CDR1 and CDR2 are SGDLS and YYNGEE. The CDR3 sequence is 16 residues long. Trimming at V came to 0 bases and at J to 6 bases, leaving 9 bases not matched to a gene. The CDR3 loop is CASSVGALAAVDTQYF. The DNA for the CDR3 is TGTGCCAGCAGCGTAGGTGCACTAGCGGCAGTGGATACGCAGTATTTT. The complete variable domain, with remaining parts taken from reference TRBV9 and TRBJ2-3, reads DSGVTQTPKHLITATGQRVTLRCSPRSGDLSVYWYQQSLDQGLQFLIQYYNGEERAKGNILERFSAQQFPDLHSELNLSSLELGDSALYFCASSVGALAAVDTQYFGPGTRLTVL.

This rearrangement joins TRBV25-1 to TRBJ1-3; the D is unclear. This CDR3 spans 13 amino acids. V was pared by 2 bases and J by 0 bases, with 2 bases between. Per the germline V gene, CDR1 is MGHDK and CDR2 is SYGVNS. CDR3 sequence (DNA): TGTGCCAGCAGTGAACTCTCTGGAAACACCATATATTTT. Amino acid sequence: CASSELSGNTIYF. Supplemented by reference TRBV25-1 and TRBJ1-3, the full variable domain reads EADIYQTPRYLVIGTGKKITLECSQTMGHDKMYWYQQDPGMELHLIHYSYGVNSTEKGDLSSESTVSRIRTEHFPLTLESARPSHTSQYLCASSELSGNTIYFGEGSWLTVV.

The table lists this clone with a few counts. The chain uses TRBV7-9 and TRBJ1-5; D perhaps matches TRBD1 (6 bases). The V end was cut by 5 bases, the J end by 6 bases, with 14 bases between. CDR1 and CDR2 from the germline V gene are SEHNR and FQNEAQ (reference sequence). This CDR3 has 14 amino acids. CDR3 in DNA: TGTGCCAGCAGCCCTCGGGGGGCTAGTCAGCCCCAGCATTTT. Translating gives CASSPRGASQPQHF.

This clone was seen a few times. The chain carries TRBV29-1 and TRBJ2-5; D is perhaps TRBD1 or TRBD2 (5 bases each). The CDR3 sequence is 14 residues long. Trimming pared 7 bases from V and 1 base from J, leaving 16 bases between. The germline CDR1 and CDR2 sequences are SQVTM and ANQGSEA. The CDR3 region is CSAAPGLPQETQYF. In DNA form, the CDR3 reads TGCAGCGCCGCCCCGGGGCTACCCCAAGAGACCCAGTACTTC.

This clone was seen a handful of times. This chain joins TRBV6-6 and TRBJ2-7; D gene unclear. This CDR3 is 12 amino acids long. Germline-derived CDR1 and CDR2 are MNHNY and SVGAGI (reference sequence). Trimming took off 5 bases at V and 6 bases at J, with 11 bases between the two ends. CDR3 DNA sequence: TGTGCCAGCAGTCCCACGGAAGGCGAGCAGTACTTC. Protein product: CASSPTEGEQYF.

The chain joins TRBV29-1 to TRBJ1-2; D is perhaps TRBD1 (6 bases). V lost 0 bases and J 9 bases, leaving 20 bases between the germline ends. The CDR3 contains 15 residues. CDR1 SQVTM and CDR2 ANQGSEA come from the germline V gene. CDR3 protein: CSVEDPGAGSWRYTF. The CDR3 region has the DNA TGCAGCGTTGAAGATCCGGGGGCAGGGAGCTGGCGCTACACCTTC.

The chain links TRBV4-2 to TRBJ1-1, with 9 positions matching TRBD1. The germline V gene encodes CDR1 LGHNA and CDR2 YNFKEQ. The trim removed 1 base at V and 2 bases at J, leaving 5 bases unmatched. CDR3 length equals 16 residues. CDR3 DNA sequence: TGTGCCAGCAGCCAAGTCCCGGGACAGGGTAACACTGAAGCTTTCTTT. This gives the protein CASSQVPGQGNTEAFF.

The V and J genes are TRBV7-2 and TRBJ1-1, with D possibly being TRBD1 (5 bases). The ends were cut back, 1 base at V and 1 base at J, with 7 bases in the middle. Germline V gene sequence: CDR1 SGHTA, CDR2 FQGNSA. This CDR3 comprises 14 residues. DNA of the CDR3: TGTGCCAGCAGCTTAGATGGGGGGAACACTGAAGCTTTCTTT. It translates to CASSLDGGNTEAFF.

J is TRBJ2-2 and V is TRBV7-9; D possibly matches TRBD1 or TRBD2 (6 bases each). The germline V gene has CDR1 SEHNR and CDR2 FQNEAQ (reference sequence). This CDR3 has 14 amino acids. V was pared by 6 bases and J by 4 bases, with 12 bases between. The CDR3: CASSWRGSTGELFF. CDR3 DNA: TGTGCCAGCAGTTGGAGGGGGAGCACCGGGGAGCTGTTTTTT. Complete variable domain (other parts from reference TRBV7-9 and TRBJ2-2): DTGVSQNPRHKITKRGQNVTFRCDPISEHNRLYWYRQTLGQGPEFLTYFQNEAQLEKSRLLSDRFSAERPKGSFSTLEIQRTEQGDSAMYLCASSWRGSTGELFFGEGSRLTVL.

On this clone itself: The sample holds other DNA sequences that translate to the same CDR3. DNA of the CDR3: TGTGCCTGGAGTGTGGGGGCCGCTGAAGCTTTCTTT. Its translation: CAWSVGAAEAFF. The chain joins TRBV30 to TRBJ1-1; a weak D match, TRBD1 (6 bases). Per the germline V gene, CDR1 is GTSNPN and CDR2 is SVGIG (reference sequence). The CDR3 is 12 residues long. V lost 0 bases and J 6 bases, leaving 8 bases between the germline ends.

The V call is TRBV11-2, the J call TRBJ1-2; the match to TRBD1 covers 8 bases. CDR1 and CDR2 (germline): SGHAT, FQNNGV. Trimming at V came to 3 bases and at J to 4 bases, leaving 4 bases not matched to a gene. The CDR3 is 14 amino acids. The CDR3 sequence is CASSFSGTGYGYTF. The CDR3 nucleotides are TGTGCCAGCAGCTTTTCCGGGACAGGCTATGGCTACACCTTC.

The J gene is TRBJ2-5, the V gene TRBV29-1; D unclear. CDR3 size: 12 residues. Germline-derived CDR1 and CDR2 are SQVTM and ANQGSEA. With 1 base removed from V and 5 bases from J, the gap between germline ends came to 8 bases. The CDR3 region has the DNA TGCAGCGTTGAAGCGGTGTCGGAGACCCAGTACTTC. The encoded protein is CSVEAVSETQYF.

The V call is TRBV4-1, the J call TRBJ1-2; 10 bases line up with TRBD1. The CDR3 extends over 16 amino acids. The trim removed 4 bases at V and 8 bases at J, leaving 13 bases unmatched. Germline values: CDR1 MGHRA, CDR2 YSYEKL. CDR3 region: CASSRGQGGQAEGYTF. In DNA, the CDR3 is TGCGCCAGCAGCCGCGGACAGGGGGGACAAGCGGAAGGCTACACCTTC.

The chain uses TRBV6-1 and TRBJ2-6; D gene ambiguous. Deletions cut 6 bases from V and 0 bases from J, with 3 bases between. The CDR3 has 13 amino acids. Germline V gene lookup returns CDR1 MNHNS and CDR2 SASEGT. The CDR3 bases are TGTGCCAGCAGCAGCTCTGGGGCCAACGTCCTGACTTTC. Residues: CASSSSGANVLTF.

Of note for this clone: The sample holds other DNA sequences that translate to the same CDR3. The chain links TRBV7-2 to TRBJ2-5; D remains ambiguous. V was shortened by 1 base and J by 2 bases, with 5 bases between the two germline ends. Germline CDR1 SGHTA, CDR2 FQGNSA. The CDR3 has 13 residues. Here the CDR3 DNA reads TGTGCCAGCAGCTTAGGGCAGCAAGAGACCCAGTACTTC. Residues: CASSLGQQETQYF.

J is TRBJ2-7 and V is TRBV13, with TRBD2 matching over 7 bases. Germline CDR1 reads PRHDT; CDR2 reads FYEKMQ (reference sequence). The CDR3 length is 14 residues. V gave up 7 bases and J gave up 0 bases; unmatched junction bases: 6. CDR3 amino acids: CASTYGGSSYEQYF. In nucleotides, the CDR3 is TGTGCCAGCACCTACGGGGGGAGCTCCTACGAGCAGTACTTC.

This clone was detected a few times. V and J are TRBV30 and TRBJ2-6; a weak D match, TRBD2 (6 bases). The length of the CDR3 is 14 residues. The ends were cut back, 3 bases at V and 2 bases at J, with 8 bases in the middle. CDR1 and CDR2 from the germline V gene are GTSNPN and SVGIG (reference sequence). As DNA, the CDR3 is TGTGCCTGGAGAGGAGGGCCTGGGGCCAACGTCCTGACTTTC. Its protein is CAWRGGPGANVLTF.

Only a few counts were recorded for this clone. This chain joins TRBV30 and TRBJ2-1; 7 nucleotides match TRBD2. V shed 0 bases and J 9 bases; nucleotides not matched to a gene: 14. The germline V gene has CDR1 GTSNPN and CDR2 SVGIG (reference sequence). The CDR3 sequence is 16 residues long. The CDR3 is CAWSVPGLDHGGEQFF. In DNA, the CDR3 is TGTGCCTGGAGTGTACCCGGACTAGATCATGGTGGTGAGCAGTTCTTC.